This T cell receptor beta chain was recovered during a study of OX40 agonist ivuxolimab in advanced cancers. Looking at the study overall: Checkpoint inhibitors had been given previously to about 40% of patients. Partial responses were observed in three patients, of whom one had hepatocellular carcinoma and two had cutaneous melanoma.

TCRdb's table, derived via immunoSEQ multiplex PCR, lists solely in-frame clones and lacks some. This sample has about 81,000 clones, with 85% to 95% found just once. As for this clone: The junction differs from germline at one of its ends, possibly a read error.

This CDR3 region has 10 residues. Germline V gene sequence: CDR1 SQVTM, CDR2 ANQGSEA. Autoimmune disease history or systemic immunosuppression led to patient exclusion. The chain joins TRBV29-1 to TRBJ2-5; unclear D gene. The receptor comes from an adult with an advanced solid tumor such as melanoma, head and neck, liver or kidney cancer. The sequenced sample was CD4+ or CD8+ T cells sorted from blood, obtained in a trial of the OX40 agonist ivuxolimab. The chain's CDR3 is CSVESTHRHF. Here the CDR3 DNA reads TGCAGCGTCGAGAGCACCCACAGACACTTC.